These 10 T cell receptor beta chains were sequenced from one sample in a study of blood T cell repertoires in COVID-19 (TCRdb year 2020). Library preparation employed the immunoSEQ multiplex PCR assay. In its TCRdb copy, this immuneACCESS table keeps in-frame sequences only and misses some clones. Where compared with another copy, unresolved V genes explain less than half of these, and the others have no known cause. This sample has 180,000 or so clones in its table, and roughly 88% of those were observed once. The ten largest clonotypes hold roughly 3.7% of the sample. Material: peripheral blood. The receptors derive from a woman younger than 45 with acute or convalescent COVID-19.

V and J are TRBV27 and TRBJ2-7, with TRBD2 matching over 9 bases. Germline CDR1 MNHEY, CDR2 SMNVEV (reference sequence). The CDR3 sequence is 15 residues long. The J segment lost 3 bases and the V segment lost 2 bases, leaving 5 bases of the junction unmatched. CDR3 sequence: CASSLPGLALYEQYF. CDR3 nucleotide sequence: TGTGCCAGCAGTTTACCGGGACTAGCCCTCTACGAGCAGTACTTC.

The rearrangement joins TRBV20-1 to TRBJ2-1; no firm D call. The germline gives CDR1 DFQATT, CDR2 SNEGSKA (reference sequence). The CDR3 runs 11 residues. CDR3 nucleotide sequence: TGCACCGTCGGCTCCTACAATGAGCAGTTCTTC. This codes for CTVGSYNEQFF.

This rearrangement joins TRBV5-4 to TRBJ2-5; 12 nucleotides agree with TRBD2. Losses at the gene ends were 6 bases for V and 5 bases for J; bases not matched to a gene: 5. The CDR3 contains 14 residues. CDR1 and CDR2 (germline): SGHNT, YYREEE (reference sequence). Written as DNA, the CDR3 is TGTGCCAGCAATCCTAGCGGGAGGGCGGAGACCCAGTACTTC. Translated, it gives CASNPSGRAETQYF.

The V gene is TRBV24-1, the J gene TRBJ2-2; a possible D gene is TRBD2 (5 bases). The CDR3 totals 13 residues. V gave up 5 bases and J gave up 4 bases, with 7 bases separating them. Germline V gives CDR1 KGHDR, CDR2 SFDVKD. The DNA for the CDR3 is TGTGCCACCAGTGTGGGGAGCACCGGGGAGCTGTTTTTT. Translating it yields CATSVGSTGELFF.

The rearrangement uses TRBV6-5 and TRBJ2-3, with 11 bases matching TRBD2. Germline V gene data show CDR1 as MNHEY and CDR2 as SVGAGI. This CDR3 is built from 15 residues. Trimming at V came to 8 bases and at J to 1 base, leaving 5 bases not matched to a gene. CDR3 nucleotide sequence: TGTGCCAGCCCCCTAGCGGGAGGAGGCACAGATACGCAGTATTTT. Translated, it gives CASPLAGGGTDTQYF.

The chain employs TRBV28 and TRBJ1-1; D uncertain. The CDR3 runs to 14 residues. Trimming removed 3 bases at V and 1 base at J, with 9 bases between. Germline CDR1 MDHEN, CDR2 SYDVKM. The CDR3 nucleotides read TGTGCCAGCAGTTTCCCGGTTGGGAACACTGAAGCTTTCTTT. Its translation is CASSFPVGNTEAFF.

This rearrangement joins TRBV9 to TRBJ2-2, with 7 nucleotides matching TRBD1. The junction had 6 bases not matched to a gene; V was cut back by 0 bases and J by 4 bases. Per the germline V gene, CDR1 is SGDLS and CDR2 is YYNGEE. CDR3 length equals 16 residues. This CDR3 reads CASSVGATGLTGELFF. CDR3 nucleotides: TGTGCCAGCAGCGTAGGTGCGACAGGGCTCACCGGGGAGCTGTTTTTT.

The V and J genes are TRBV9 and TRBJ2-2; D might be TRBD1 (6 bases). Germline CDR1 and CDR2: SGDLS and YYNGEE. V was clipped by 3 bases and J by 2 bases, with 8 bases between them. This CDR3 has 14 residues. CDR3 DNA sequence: TGTGCCAGCAGCGCGGGACAAAACACCGGGGAGCTGTTTTTT. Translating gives CASSAGQNTGELFF.

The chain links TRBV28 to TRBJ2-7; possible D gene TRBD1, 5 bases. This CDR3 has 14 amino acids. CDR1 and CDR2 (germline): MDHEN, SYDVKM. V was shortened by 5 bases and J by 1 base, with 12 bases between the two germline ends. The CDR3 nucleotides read TGTGCCAGCAGTCGGCAGGGAAGTTCCTACGAGCAGTACTTC. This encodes CASSRQGSSYEQYF. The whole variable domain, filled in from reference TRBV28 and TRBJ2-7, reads DVKVTQSSRYLVKRTGEKVFLECVQDMDHENMFWYRQDPGLGLRLIYFSYDVKMKEKGDIPEGYSVSREKKERFSLILESASTNQTSMYLCASSRQGSSYEQYFGPGTRLTVT.

CDR3 in DNA: TGTGCCAGCAGCCTGAGGTATAGTGGGGAGCTGTTTTTT. It codes for CASSLRYSGELFF. The chain couples TRBV3-1 (or the pseudogene TRBV3-2) to TRBJ2-2; D ambiguous. The germline V and J ends were trimmed by 4 bases and 8 bases, with 11 bases remaining between them. The germline V gene has CDR1 LGHDT and CDR2 YNNKEL (reference sequence). CDR3 length equals 13 residues.